This T cell receptor beta chain was identified during a study of blood T cell repertoires in COVID-19. Assay: immunoSEQ multiplex PCR; the TCRdb copy retains only in-frame clones and omits some. The table lists approximately 140,000 clones, about 90% of them singletons. The V and J ends lost 4 bases and 5 bases respectively, with 12 bases between them. The CDR3 runs to 13 residues. CDR1 and CDR2 (germline): WSHSY, SAAADI. This TCR derives from a man in his fifties with active or convalescent COVID-19. Material: peripheral blood. V usage is TRBV10-2 and J usage is TRBJ2-7, with D possibly matching TRBD1 (5 bases). CDR3 sequence reads: CASSAGYVNEQYF. The CDR3 coding sequence is TGCGCCAGCAGTGCAGGGTACGTCAACGAGCAGTACTTC.